One sample yielded the 2 T cell receptor beta chains listed below, sequenced in a study of early T cells in non-severe SARS-CoV-2 infection. TCRdb reprocessed the 5' RACE reads with MiXCR, giving one entry per CDR3 protein. The repertoire holds tens of thousands of distinct CDR3 sequences, with roughly 5% as singletons. The sequenced material came from whole blood. All receptors come from an adult who was a healthcare worker with PCR-confirmed SARS-CoV-2 infection or an uninfected control (not recorded which).

V gene TRBV24-1 combines with J gene TRBJ2-5; D remains unclear. V dropped 3 bases and J dropped 5 bases, with 9 bases sitting between them. The CDR3 loop spans 13 amino acids. Germline CDR1 and CDR2: KGHDR and SFDVKD. The CDR3 spells CATSDTRSETQYF. CDR3 in DNA: TGTGCCACCAGTGATACGCGCTCGGAGACCCAGTACTTC.

CDR3 DNA: TGTGCCAGCAGCCCCGGCCCAGCTAAGGAGACCCAGTACTTC. The encoded protein is CASSPGPAKETQYF. The chain couples TRBV3-1 to TRBJ2-5, with no clear D. V gave up 4 bases and J gave up 5 bases, with 14 bases separating them. Germline loops: CDR1 LGHDT, CDR2 YNNKEL (reference sequence). The CDR3 covers 14 residues.